The present TCR beta chain was sequenced within a study of blood T cell repertoires in COVID-19. At the level of the study: Acute and convalescent COVID-19 specimens originated in the United States, Italy and Spain. PBMCs, B-cell-depleted T cells, or T cells were the source of the cDNA or gDNA that made up the material.

Per germline, CDR1 SGDLS and CDR2 YYNGEE. This CDR3 has 18 residues. V lost 3 bases to trimming and J lost 2 bases; unmatched junction nucleotides: 9. Per the study methods: Counts of nucleated cells, estimated from reference gene primer amplification, were obtained. The table came from immunoSEQ multiplex PCR; TCRdb's copy has only in-frame clones and leaves some out. V, J and clone size reflect that table, while D and trimming were determined from the DNA. This table has 130,000 to 150,000 clones, about 91% appearing once. The origin of this receptor is a woman aged 45-59 years with acute or convalescent COVID-19. The sequenced sample consisted of peripheral blood. J is TRBJ2-3 and V is TRBV9, with TRBD2 identical over 13 bases. For the CDR3, the DNA is TGTGCCAGCAGCGGAACTAGCGGGGGGGCTGGTTCCACAGATACGCAGTATTTT. Translating it yields CASSGTSGGAGSTDTQYF.